Here is one TCR beta chain with its context. Enrollment of patients from Seattle took place during active infection, with longitudinal follow-up. This entry is derived from a study of blood T cell repertoires in COVID-19. Study as a whole: Donors in the United States, Italy and Spain gave samples during acute or convalescent COVID-19.

Produced via immunoSEQ multiplex PCR; TCRdb's table is partial and in-frame only. The sample has approximately 530,000 clones, about 88% seen once. Germline V gene data show CDR1 as MNHNY and CDR2 as SVGAGI (reference sequence). CDR3 length: 15 residues. Trimming shortened V by 2 bases and J by 9 bases, and 17 bases separated the two germline ends. Sample: peripheral blood. The origin of this receptor is a woman between 45 and 65 years old with COVID-19, enrolled during active disease. The genes are TRBV6-6 and TRBJ2-1, with TRBD1 as a possible D gene (7 bases). CDR3 residues: CASSYDGGGRSEQFF. Written as DNA, the CDR3 is TGTGCCAGCAGTTACGATGGAGGGGGCCGAAGTGAGCAGTTCTTC.